The 8 T cell receptor beta chains below come from one sample, sequenced in a study of memory CD4+ T cells and cytomegalovirus serostatus. Here immunoSEQ multiplex PCR was the method, and the copy in TCRdb shows in-frame clones only, minus some. The sample lists some 50,000 clones, around 77% occurring once. The sort gate was single viable CD3+CD4+CD8-CD45RO+ cells for memory CD4+ T cells. The source material was memory CD4+ T cells from blood. The receptor set was obtained from an adult in good health and CMV-seronegative.

This rearrangement joins TRBV6-1 to TRBJ1-1; perhaps TRBD1 as D (5 bases). V was clipped by 8 bases and J by 5 bases, with 15 bases between them. This CDR3 has 13 amino acids. The V gene's germline CDR1 is MNHNS and CDR2 SASEGT. The DNA for the CDR3 is TGTGCCAGCGCATTGGCAGGGTGGACTGAAGCTTTCTTT. Residues: CASALAGWTEAFF.

The V and J genes are TRBV19 and TRBJ1-4; D uncertain. V was cut by 5 bases and J by 0 bases, with 4 bases left in between. The CDR3 has 13 amino acids. CDR1 is LNHDA, CDR2 SQIVND, per germline (reference sequence). The CDR3 here is CASSDTTNEKLFF. The CDR3 DNA reads as TGTGCCAGTAGTGATACAACTAATGAAAAACTGTTTTTT. Using reference TRBV19 and TRBJ1-4 for the parts outside the CDR3, the full variable domain is DGGITQSPKYLFRKEGQNVTLSCEQNLNHDAMYWYRQDPGQGLRLIYYSQIVNDFQKGDIAEGYSVSREKKESFPLTVTSAQKNPTAFYLCASSDTTNEKLFFGSGTQLSVL.

The chain employs TRBV18 and TRBJ1-4; TRBD1 agrees at 8 bases. Germline loops: CDR1 KGHSH, CDR2 LQKENI. Trimming removed 6 bases from V and 5 bases from J; junction bases left unmatched: 8. The CDR3 length is 15 residues. DNA of the CDR3: TGTGCCAGCTCCCCCACCGGGACAGGCAATGAAAAACTGTTTTTT. This translates into CASSPTGTGNEKLFF.

This chain connects TRBV19 to TRBJ2-7; TRBD1 matches 8 bases. Looked up from germline, CDR1 is LNHDA and CDR2 is SQIVND (reference sequence). The CDR3 loop spans 13 amino acids. Losses at the gene ends were 1 base for V and 6 bases for J; bases not matched to a gene: 2. The DNA of the CDR3 is TGTGCCAGTAGTATAGGACAGGGGCTCGAGCAGTACTTC. Its protein product is CASSIGQGLEQYF.

The rearrangement links TRBV27 to TRBJ1-1; 11 positions agree with TRBD1. V shed 2 bases and J 5 bases; nucleotides not matched to a gene: 7. The CDR3 covers 16 residues. Per germline, CDR1 MNHEY and CDR2 SMNVEV (reference sequence). In DNA, the CDR3 is TGTGCCAGCAGTTTAGTGGGACAGGGGGTAAAGACTGAAGCTTTCTTT. The encoded protein is CASSLVGQGVKTEAFF.

The V and J genes are TRBV27 and TRBJ2-3; 8 positions agree with TRBD1. CDR1 MNHEY and CDR2 SMNVEV come from the germline V gene (reference sequence). V dropped 3 bases and J dropped 3; count of bases not matched to a gene: 2. The CDR3 is 14 amino acids. The CDR3 reads CASSFNRGTDTQYF. DNA for the CDR3: TGTGCCAGCAGTTTTAACAGGGGGACAGATACGCAGTATTTT.

The genes are TRBV21-1 and TRBJ1-2; the table's D call of TRBD1 was not tested on the DNA. TRBV21-1 is designated a pseudogene. The CDR3 is 15 residues long. CDR3 in DNA: TGTGCCAGCAGCTCCTTAGGGGTTTGGGCTCGGGGCTACACCTTC. Translation: CASSSLGVWARGYTF.

V gene TRBV11-2 combines with J gene TRBJ2-7; no reliable D call. The V gene lost 3 bases and the J gene lost 4 bases, with 10 bases spanning the gap. The CDR3 contains 13 residues. The germline V gene has CDR1 SGHAT and CDR2 FQNNGV. The DNA for the CDR3 is TGTGCCAGCAGCTTGACGGCTGATTACGAGCAGTACTTC. This gives the protein CASSLTADYEQYF. Together with reference TRBV11-2 and TRBJ2-7, the CDR3 gives the full variable domain: EAGVAQSPRYKIIEKRQSVAFWCNPISGHATLYWYQQILGQGPKLLIQFQNNGVVDDSQLPKDRFSAERLKGVDSTLKIQPAKLEDSAVYLCASSLTADYEQYFGPGTRLTVT.